The clone carrying this T cell receptor beta chain has a count of ten or more. A single record per CDR3 protein comes from TCRdb applying MiXCR to the 5' RACE reads. Of around 160,000 distinct CDR3 sequences in the sample, 9.5% to 13% were seen once. The CDR3 covers 14 residues. V gave up 6 bases and J gave up 3 bases, with 16 bases separating them. Germline V CDR1 and CDR2: DFQATT, SNEGSKA (reference sequence). The sample is drawn from a study of CD8 T cells in ankylosing spondylitis. The receptor was isolated from a male donor with ankylosing spondylitis or in good health (not recorded which). The chain uses TRBV20-1 and TRBJ2-3; possible D gene TRBD2, 7 bases. The material sequenced was blood, either unsorted or a sorted T cell fraction (not recorded which). CDR3 loop: CSAPGLGGTDTQYF. The CDR3 nucleotides read TGCAGTGCCCCTGGACTAGGGGGAACAGATACGCAGTATTTT.